This T cell receptor beta chain was observed in a study of lymphopenia after photon versus proton radiotherapy (dated by TCRdb to about 2019). Describing the broader study: Photon and proton radiation therapy were compared by the study for their immunological effects in patients with gastrointestinal tumors who developed high-grade lymphopenia. The goal of the study was to describe how the two radiation modalities differ in their effects on the immune system. A cohort of some 21 patients with gastrointestinal tumors who received either photon or proton therapy and subsequently developed lymphopenia was included.

The investigation overall reported the following: The survival association was assessed only in patients who died, and the authors presented better survival with proton therapy as a possibility rather than a demonstrated result. Across the cohort, a larger post-nadir drop in TCR diversity was inversely correlated with overall survival time among patients who died. After the lymphocyte count nadir, repertoires from photon-treated patients showed oligoclonal expansion, particularly of CD8+ Temra cells, and this expansion drove the decline in diversity. During treatment, patients who received photon therapy lost naive T cells and TCR diversity and gained effector/memory populations, whereas patients who received proton therapy remained relatively stable.

CDR1 and CDR2, per the germline V gene, are SGHRS and YFSETQ. The CDR3 measures 16 amino acids from cysteine to phenylalanine. Solely the CDR3 DNA is kept, with 48 bases framed from the first base. V gives up 4 bases and J gives up 1 base, and the segment between their germline ends measures 17 bases. With regard to this clone: Its antigen remains undetermined. Base-call qualities are not available, and no considerably larger clone is one nucleotide away.

The library was obtained by the immunoSEQ multiplex PCR assay. Deep sequencing of rearranged TCR beta loci, alongside multiparametric flow cytometry, was used to profile T cell repertoires. Imported from immuneACCESS, the table was reduced by TCRdb to in-frame sequences with V and J called. These copies leave out some clones; in studies compared against another copy, an unresolved V gene accounts for under half, and the cause of the remainder is not known. The table for this sample lists around 150,000 clones; about 85% of them were counted only once. In total, the top ten clones hold around 5.1% of the sample.

The sequence was obtained from a man aged 45-60 years with gastric cancer. This sample comprised peripheral blood, obtained from a patient treated with photon-based radiotherapy. This chain is built from TRBV5-1 and TRBJ1-1, with no reliable assignment of the D segment. The DNA sequence follows: TGCGCCAGCAGCAACCCGATGACATCACAGAACACTGAAGCTTTCTTT. Translated, this is CASSNPMTSQNTEAFF.